This T cell receptor (beta chain) was recorded in a study of a mutant IDH1 vaccine in newly diagnosed glioma (dated by TCRdb to the early 2020s). Some background on the complete study: Patients were given eight vaccinations, in weeks 1, 3, 5, 7, 11, 15, 19 and 23, which matched visits V03 through V10. Vaccination started 4-6 weeks after radiotherapy alone, or was given together with temozolomide cycles in the groups whose treatment included chemotherapy. Of the 32 patients who were treated, approximately 60% were male and approximately 40% were female, and the mean age was about 40 years. Before enrollment, patients had received standard therapy of radiotherapy alone, temozolomide alone, or radiochemotherapy with temozolomide; most received the combination. Peripheral blood samples were drawn at six visits, namely V03 (baseline), V05, V07, V10, V12 and V13. For exploratory analyses, 25 to 30 treated patients had longitudinal TCRB deep sequencing done wherever samples were available.

Libraries were constructed by the immunoSEQ multiplex PCR assay. The hsTCRB Kit was used according to the manufacturer's protocol to amplify rearranged TCR beta chain sequences. TCRB libraries were sequenced on an Illumina MiSeq. On the authors' methods: The kit vendor's proprietary platform handled demultiplexing, trimming and gene mapping. TCRdb limited this immuneACCESS table to in-frame rearrangements with V and J called. A share of clones is missing; checked studies link under half to unresolved V genes, and the rest is unexplained. V and J calls and clone size come straight from that table; D and trimming were deduced from the DNA. This sample is represented by some 25,000 clones; about 76% of them were singletons. The top ten clonotypes cover roughly a tenth of the sample. In the paper's terms, the time point label means: week 5, during vaccination. Each vaccine dose, consisting of 300 ug of a 20-mer mutant IDH1 peptide in Montanide, was administered subcutaneously with topical imiquimod. Donors had newly diagnosed WHO grade 3 or 4 IDH1-mutant astrocytomas with loss of nuclear ATRX. The samples were drawn from NOA16, a multicentre, single-arm, open-label phase I trial in Germany that tested a mutant IDH1 peptide vaccine in humans for the first time. Genomic DNA for TCRB sequencing was isolated from EDTA blood with the DNeasy Blood and Tissue Kit.

Overall study outcomes, separate from this receptor: Pseudoprogression seemed to be unrelated to changes in the top peripheral T cell clonotypes found by TCRB sequencing. Immune responses induced by the vaccine were seen in approximately 93% of patients across multiple MHC alleles. Availability determined which PBMC samples were chosen for TCRB deep sequencing. The authors noted that analyses of patient blood samples could not be reproduced because of sample limitations.

Turning to this clone: The antigen this receptor binds is unknown. The input lacks base qualities; no much larger clone sits a single base away.

The input for sequencing was PBMCs, taken from a glioma patient whose treatment included an IDH1 peptide vaccine. This clonotype was sampled from a man between 35 and 55 years old with glioma.

The encoded CDR3 is CASSWTGTSNQPQHF. Here is the DNA: TGCGCCAGCAGCTGGACAGGGACAAGCAATCAGCCCCAGCATTTT. The V gene is TRBV5-1 and the J gene is TRBJ1-5; 8 of the junction bases match TRBD1. V is trimmed back by 3 bases and J by 1 base, and the junction contains 3 bases that no gene match accounts for. The CDR3 runs 15 amino acids, cysteine and phenylalanine included. Only CDR3 DNA is held: 45 bases, read in frame from base 1. CDR1 SGHRS and CDR2 YFSETQ were looked up in the germline V gene.